What follows describes a single TCR beta chain. Its antigen is not identified. These data come from a study of shared clonotypes between healthy human individuals. Findings of the study overall: The sharing of 4% to 5.5% of naive CD4 clonotypes was seen across several donors. Sorted-subset sequencing, rarefaction showed, was incomplete despite large depth. Genetic and exposure-history diversity was limited by the few donors.

Profiling relied on immunoSEQ multiplex PCR, and the TCRdb table lists in-frame clones only, not all of them. The sample yields about 2.1 million clones, around 93% seen once. The CDR3 has 15 residues. Trimming took 2 bases from V and 3 from J; bases not matched to a gene: 3. Germline CDR1 is SGHAT and CDR2 is FQNNGV. The naive CD8 population came from CD45RO-negative cells selected for CCR7, without terminally differentiated effector memory CD45RA+ cells. The origin of this receptor is a man younger than 35 in good health. Some clones in this sample may be carry-over from other donors' samples. The chain uses TRBV11-2 and TRBJ2-1; 8 positions agree with TRBD2. The sequenced material came from naive CD8+ T cells from PBMCs. The CDR3 region is CASSLRLARYNEQFF. DNA for the CDR3: TGTGCCAGCAGCTTACGACTAGCGCGCTACAATGAGCAGTTCTTC. Using reference TRBV11-2 and TRBJ2-1 for the parts outside the CDR3, the full variable domain is EAGVAQSPRYKIIEKRQSVAFWCNPISGHATLYWYQQILGQGPKLLIQFQNNGVVDDSQLPKDRFSAERLKGVDSTLKIQPAKLEDSAVYLCASSLRLARYNEQFFGPGTRLTVL.